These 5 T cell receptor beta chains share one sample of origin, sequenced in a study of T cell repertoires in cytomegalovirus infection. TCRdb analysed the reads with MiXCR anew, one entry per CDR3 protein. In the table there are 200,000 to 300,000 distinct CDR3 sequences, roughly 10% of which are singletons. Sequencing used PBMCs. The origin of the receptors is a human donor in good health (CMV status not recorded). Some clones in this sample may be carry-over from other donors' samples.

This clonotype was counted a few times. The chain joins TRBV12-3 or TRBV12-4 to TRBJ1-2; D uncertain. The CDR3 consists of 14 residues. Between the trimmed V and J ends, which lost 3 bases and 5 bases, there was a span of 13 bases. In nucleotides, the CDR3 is TGTGCCAGCAGTTTGAGAGGGCTGTATTATGGCTACACCTTC. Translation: CASSLRGLYYGYTF.

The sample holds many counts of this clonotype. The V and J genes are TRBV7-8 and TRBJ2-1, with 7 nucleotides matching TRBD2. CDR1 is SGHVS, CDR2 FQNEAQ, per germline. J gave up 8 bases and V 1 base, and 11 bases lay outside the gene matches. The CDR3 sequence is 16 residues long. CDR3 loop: CASSLGGAGRVHEQFF. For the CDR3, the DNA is TGTGCCAGCAGCTTAGGCGGGGCAGGGAGGGTCCATGAGCAGTTCTTC. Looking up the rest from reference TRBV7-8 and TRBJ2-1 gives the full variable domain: GAGVSQSPRYKVAKRGQDVALRCDPISGHVSLFWYQQALGQGPEFLTYFQNEAQLDKSGLPSDRFFAERPEGSVSTLKIQRTQQEDSAVYLCASSLGGAGRVHEQFFGPGTRLTVL.

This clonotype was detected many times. In nucleotides, the CDR3 is TGTGCCAGTAGTAGAGGACAAGTCAATCAGCCCCAGCATTTT. Protein sequence: CASSRGQVNQPQHF. This chain connects TRBV19 to TRBJ1-5; D might be TRBD1 (5 bases). Trimming took 4 bases from V and 3 from J, leaving 10 bases between them. The CDR3 spans 14 residues. CDR1 is LNHDA, CDR2 SQIVND, per germline (reference sequence).

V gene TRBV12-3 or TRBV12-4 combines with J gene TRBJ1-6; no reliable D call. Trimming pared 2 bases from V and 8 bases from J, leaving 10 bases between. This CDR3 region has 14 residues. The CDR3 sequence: CASSLLGSDSPLHF. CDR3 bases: TGTGCCAGCAGTTTACTGGGGAGCGATTCACCCCTCCACTTT.

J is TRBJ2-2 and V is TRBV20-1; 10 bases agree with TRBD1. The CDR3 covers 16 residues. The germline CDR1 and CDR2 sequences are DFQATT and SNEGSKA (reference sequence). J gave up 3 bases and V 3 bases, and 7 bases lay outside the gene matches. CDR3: CSASPPGQGYTGELFF. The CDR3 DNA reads TGCAGTGCTAGTCCACCGGGACAGGGGTACACCGGGGAGCTGTTTTTT.